Shown below are 26 T cell receptor beta chains from a single sample sequenced in a study of beta chain features in type 1 diabetes. Reverse transcription of all isolated RNA meant that expressed TCRB transcripts were sequenced. Some clones are missing from TCRdb's copy, which holds only in-frame ones; the method was immunoSEQ multiplex PCR. The sample lists 300,000 to 350,000 clones, approximately 8.2% occurring once. The sample taken for sequencing was central memory CD4+ T cells from blood. Every receptor here comes from a woman aged 18-29 years in good health.

V gene TRBV15 combines with J gene TRBJ2-2; D remains ambiguous. V was shortened by 0 bases and J by 8 bases, with 10 bases between the two germline ends. The V gene's germline CDR1 is LNHNV and CDR2 YYDKDF (reference sequence). There are 14 residues in the CDR3. DNA for the CDR3: TGTGCCACCAGCAGAGATTTTGTGGAAGGGGAGCTGTTTTTT. It codes for CATSRDFVEGELFF.

The V and J genes are TRBV28 and TRBJ2-7, with D possibly being TRBD1 or TRBD2 (5 bases each). Trimming pared 10 bases from V and 3 bases from J, leaving 16 bases between. Germline CDR1 and CDR2: MDHEN and SYDVKM. The CDR3 spans 13 residues. CDR3 sequence reads: CATIPGTSYEQYF. In DNA, the CDR3 is TGTGCCACCATCCCCGGGACCAGCTACGAGCAGTACTTC.

The genes are TRBV9 and TRBJ2-1; 8 bases are shared with TRBD1. The CDR3 totals 15 residues. J gave up 3 bases and V 3 bases, and 5 bases lay outside the gene matches. Germline V gene sequence: CDR1 SGDLS, CDR2 YYNGEE. The CDR3: CASSERGQVYNEQFF. The CDR3 DNA reads TGTGCCAGCAGCGAGAGGGGACAGGTCTACAATGAGCAGTTCTTC. The full variable domain, with the rest looked up from reference TRBV9 and TRBJ2-1, is DSGVTQTPKHLITATGQRVTLRCSPRSGDLSVYWYQQSLDQGLQFLIQYYNGEERAKGNILERFSAQQFPDLHSELNLSSLELGDSALYFCASSERGQVYNEQFFGPGTRLTVL.

This clone has just a few counts. This sequence joins TRBV19 and TRBJ1-5, with D uncertain. Germline CDR1 and CDR2: LNHDA and SQIVND (reference sequence). This CDR3 contains 16 residues. Trimming removed 5 bases from V and 4 bases from J, with 18 bases in between. The CDR3 DNA reads as TGTGCCAGTAGTCGCTCCAAGTTGGGGAGGAATCAGCCCCAGCATTTT. Amino acids: CASSRSKLGRNQPQHF.

The rearrangement uses TRBV28 and TRBJ1-2; D is perhaps TRBD1 (6 bases). Germline CDR1 MDHEN, CDR2 SYDVKM. The CDR3 sequence is 13 residues long. V was shortened by 8 bases and J by 4 bases, with 14 bases between the two germline ends. CDR3 sequence: CASAEGGAYGYTF. In DNA, the CDR3 is TGTGCCAGCGCCGAGGGGGGAGCCTATGGCTACACCTTC.

This clone was observed a few times. Other nucleotide sequences from this sample produce the same CDR3. The chain employs TRBV15 and TRBJ2-3, with a tentative D call TRBD2 (6 bases). CDR1 is LNHNV and CDR2 is YYDKDF in the germline V gene (reference sequence). The CDR3 length is 16 residues. Trimming took 0 bases from V and 2 from J, leaving 12 bases between them. The CDR3 nucleotides are TGTGCCACCAGCAGAGATGGGGCGGGGTACACAGATACGCAGTATTTT. This translates into CATSRDGAGYTDTQYF.

The rearrangement uses TRBV27 and TRBJ2-7; 11 bases are a match to TRBD2. Per the germline V gene, CDR1 is MNHEY and CDR2 is SMNVEV (reference sequence). The CDR3 is made up of 17 amino acids. V dropped 0 bases and J dropped 3; count of bases not matched to a gene: 7. The CDR3 region is CASSLSSGRARIYEQYF. CDR3 coding DNA: TGTGCCAGCAGTTTATCTAGCGGGAGGGCCAGAATCTACGAGCAGTACTTC.

The chain links TRBV5-6 to TRBJ2-7; 7 bases align to TRBD1. Looked up from germline, CDR1 is SGHDT and CDR2 is YYEEEE. J lost 1 base, V lost 2 bases, and 6 bases had no gene match. This CDR3 has 15 residues. Here the CDR3 DNA reads TGTGCCAGCAGCTTACAGGGGCTTTCATCCTACGAGCAGTACTTC. It yields the protein CASSLQGLSSYEQYF.

The table lists this clone with many counts. The V and J genes are TRBV5-4 and TRBJ1-2; D not resolved. Germline CDR1 SGHNT, CDR2 YYREEE (reference sequence). V shed 0 bases and J shed 13 bases, with 16 bases lying between them. CDR3 length: 13 residues. CDR3 nucleotides: TGTGCCAGCAGCTTGGAGGACGGAGCCTTACGCACCTTC. Protein: CASSLEDGALRTF.

This clone has a count of ten or more. This rearrangement joins TRBV28 to TRBJ2-4; D remains ambiguous. Germline-derived CDR1 and CDR2 are MDHEN and SYDVKM. The CDR3 has 15 amino acids. Trimming stripped 2 bases from V and 0 bases from J, with 8 bases between. The CDR3 DNA follows: TGTGCCAGCAGTTTAGGGAAGGTAGCCAAAAACATTCAGTACTTC. Its translation: CASSLGKVAKNIQYF.

The chain joins TRBV11-3 to TRBJ1-3, with 7 nucleotides matching TRBD1. The CDR3 consists of 17 residues. Germline V lookup: CDR1 SGHNT, CDR2 YENEEA. V shed 4 bases and J 1 base; nucleotides not matched to a gene: 10. The CDR3 DNA follows: TGTGCCAGCAGCTGCGACAGGGATTACGAATCTGGAAACACCATATATTTT. The encoded protein is CASSCDRDYESGNTIYF.

V is TRBV18 and J is TRBJ2-7, with 7 positions matching TRBD1. The CDR3 spans 13 residues. J gave up 4 bases and V 3 bases, and 3 bases lay outside the gene matches. Germline V CDR1 and CDR2: KGHSH, LQKENI. The CDR3 coding sequence is TGTGCCAGCTCACCGCGACAGGGATACGAGCAGTACTTC. This sequence encodes CASSPRQGYEQYF.

V and J are TRBV4-1 and TRBJ2-3; the match to TRBD2 covers 11 bases. Germline CDR1 reads MGHRA; CDR2 reads YSYEKL. The CDR3 runs to 18 residues. After removal of 1 base from V and 5 bases from J, the junction contained 11 bases not matched to a gene. CDR3: CASSQVGLAGGYEDTQYF. The CDR3 region has the DNA TGCGCCAGCAGCCAAGTAGGCCTAGCGGGAGGATACGAAGATACGCAGTATTTT.

This chain links TRBV18 with TRBJ2-1, with 11 bases lining up with TRBD2. The CDR3 contains 17 residues. Losses at the gene ends were 2 bases for V and 1 base for J; bases not matched to a gene: 4. Germline CDR1 KGHSH, CDR2 LQKENI. CDR3 region: CASSPLAGGVSYNEQFF. In DNA, the CDR3 is TGTGCCAGCTCACCATTAGCGGGAGGGGTTTCCTACAATGAGCAGTTCTTC.

The chain carries TRBV5-6 and TRBJ1-1; 7 positions match TRBD1. The CDR3 loop spans 13 amino acids. Germline V gene data show CDR1 as SGHDT and CDR2 as YYEEEE. J was trimmed by 4 bases and V by 1 base; bases with no gene match: 1. CDR3 coding DNA: TGTGCCAGCAGCTTGACAGGGGCCACTGAAGCTTTCTTT. It is translated as CASSLTGATEAFF.

The chain joins TRBV5-4 to TRBJ2-2, with D unresolved. V was pared by 3 bases and J by 0 bases, with 6 bases between. The CDR3 runs 14 residues. Germline V gene lookup returns CDR1 SGHNT and CDR2 YYREEE (reference sequence). The CDR3 DNA follows: TGTGCCAGCAGCTCTTTCGCGAACACCGGGGAGCTGTTTTTT. This codes for CASSSFANTGELFF.

The chain recombines TRBV28 with TRBJ2-7; TRBD2 matches 12 bases. The CDR3 covers 17 residues. J was trimmed by 2 bases and V by 4 bases; bases with no gene match: 9. The germline V gene encodes CDR1 MDHEN and CDR2 SYDVKM. The CDR3 coding sequence is TGTGCCAGCAGTTCCCCTTCGACTAGCGGGAGCACCTACGAGCAGTACTTC. This sequence encodes CASSSPSTSGSTYEQYF.

V and J are TRBV2 and TRBJ2-5; D remains ambiguous. The DNA end favors TRBJ2-7, so the J call may be wrong. Germline V CDR1 and CDR2: SNHLY, FYNNEI. CDR3 length: 12 residues. The CDR3 DNA reads as TGTGCCAGCAGTGAGGGCCCCTACGAGCAGTACTTC. Amino acids: CASSEGPYEQYF.

This clone turned up a few times. This sequence joins TRBV7-9 and TRBJ2-7, with D uncertain. V was pared by 1 base and J by 6 bases, with 10 bases between. Germline CDR1 and CDR2: SEHNR and FQNEAQ (reference sequence). CDR3 size: 13 residues. The CDR3 DNA reads TGTGCCAGCAGCTTAGTGGCAGTCGGCGAGCAGTACTTC. Encoded protein: CASSLVAVGEQYF.

This clone was recorded a few times. The chain has TRBV4-2 and TRBJ2-7; 8 bases are shared with TRBD2. From germline, CDR1 is LGHNA and CDR2 YNFKEQ. With V trimmed by 4 bases and J by 0 bases, 8 bases remained unmatched. There are 16 residues in the CDR3. In DNA, the CDR3 is TGTGCCAGCAGCCCCGGACTAGCTTTAGTCTCCTACGAGCAGTACTTC. It specifies CASSPGLALVSYEQYF.

There are many counts of this clone. V and J are TRBV10-3 and TRBJ2-1, with 9 bases identical to TRBD1. Germline V gene lookup returns CDR1 ENHRY and CDR2 SYGVKD. The CDR3 has 15 residues. V lost 3 bases and J lost 12; bases outside the gene matches: 12. CDR3 sequence (DNA): TGTGCCATCAGTGAACAGGGGGCTTCGCACCCAAGGCAGTTCTTC. The encoded protein is CAISEQGASHPRQFF.

This clone showed up many times. The chain links TRBV20-1 to TRBJ2-5; D ambiguous. The CDR3 runs 11 residues. V dropped 3 bases and J dropped 5 bases, with 7 bases sitting between them. CDR1 is DFQATT and CDR2 is SNEGSKA in the germline V gene (reference sequence). CDR3 protein: CSASLRETQYF. The DNA for the CDR3 is TGCAGTGCTAGCTTGAGGGAGACCCAGTACTTC.

V gene TRBV7-8 combines with J gene TRBJ1-4; perhaps TRBD1 as D (6 bases). CDR3 length equals 14 residues. The germline V gene has CDR1 SGHVS and CDR2 FQNEAQ. V was pared by 2 bases and J by 7 bases, with 11 bases between. DNA for the CDR3: TGTGCCAGCAGCTTACTAGGGGGAGGTGAAAAACTGTTTTTT. This encodes CASSLLGGGEKLFF.

In its sample, this clone was seen a few times. This chain joins TRBV7-2 and TRBJ2-4; D remains unclear. The V gene lost 0 bases and the J gene lost 9 bases, with 6 bases spanning the gap. This CDR3 spans 12 amino acids. Germline V CDR1 and CDR2: SGHTA, FQGNSA. CDR3 nucleotide sequence: TGTGCCAGCAGCTTAGCCTCGAGCATTCAGTACTTC. It yields the protein CASSLASSIQYF.

This clone has only a few counts. The rearrangement uses TRBV2 and TRBJ1-4; 10 bases match TRBD1. The V gene end was trimmed by 11 bases and the J gene end by 8 bases; junction bases not matched to a gene: 5. Germline assignment: CDR1 SNHLY and CDR2 FYNNEI. The CDR3 sequence is 12 residues long. This chain's CDR3 is CAAGTGEEKLFF. The CDR3 DNA follows: TGTGCCGCCGGGACAGGGGAGGAAAAACTGTTTTTT.

This clone was found many times. The rearrangement joins TRBV5-8 to TRBJ2-1; 9 nucleotides agree with TRBD2. Germline CDR1 reads SGHTS; CDR2 reads YDEGEE. The trim removed 6 bases at V and 6 bases at J, leaving 13 bases unmatched. The CDR3 loop spans 16 amino acids. The CDR3, as DNA: TGTGCCAGCATCCACGACGGCGGGAGGGCCACCAATGAGCAGTTCTTC. Translating gives CASIHDGGRATNEQFF.